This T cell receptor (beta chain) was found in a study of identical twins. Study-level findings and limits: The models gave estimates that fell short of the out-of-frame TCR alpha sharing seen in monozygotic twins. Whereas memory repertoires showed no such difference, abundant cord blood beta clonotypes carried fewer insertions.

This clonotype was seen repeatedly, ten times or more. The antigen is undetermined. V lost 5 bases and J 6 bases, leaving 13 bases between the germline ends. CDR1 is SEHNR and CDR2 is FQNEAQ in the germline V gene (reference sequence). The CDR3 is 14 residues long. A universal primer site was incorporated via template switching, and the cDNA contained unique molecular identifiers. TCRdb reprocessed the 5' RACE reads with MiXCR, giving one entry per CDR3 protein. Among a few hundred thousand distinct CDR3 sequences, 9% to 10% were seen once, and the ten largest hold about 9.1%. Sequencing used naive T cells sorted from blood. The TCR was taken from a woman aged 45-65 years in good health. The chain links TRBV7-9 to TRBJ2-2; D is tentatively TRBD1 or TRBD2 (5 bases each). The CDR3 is CASSLPRGAGELFF. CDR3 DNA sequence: TGTGCCAGCAGCCTACCGAGGGGCGCCGGGGAGCTGTTTTTT.